Here is one T cell receptor beta chain with its context. Profiling relied on immunoSEQ multiplex PCR, and the TCRdb table lists in-frame clones only, not all of them. This table holds approximately 40,000 clones, over 65% found once. The sort gate was single viable CD3+CD4+CD8-CD45RO+ cells for memory CD4+ T cells. This record comes from a study of memory CD4+ T cells and cytomegalovirus serostatus. This CDR3 has 14 residues. In germline, CDR1 is MNHNY, CDR2 SVGAGI (reference sequence). Deletions cut 6 bases from V and 2 bases from J, with 12 bases between. The V call is TRBV6-6, the J call TRBJ2-3, with D hard to call. The specimen sequenced was memory CD4+ T cells from blood. The clonotype comes from an adult in good health and CMV-seronegative. The CDR3 region has the DNA TGTGCCAGCAGCCTCGACGGTGTCACAGATACGCAGTATTTT. This encodes CASSLDGVTDTQYF.